The 11 T cell receptor beta chains below all came from one sample that was sequenced in a study of OX40 agonist ivuxolimab in advanced cancers. The repertoire was sequenced with immunoSEQ multiplex PCR; TCRdb's copy has only in-frame clones and lacks some. The repertoire holds some 60,000 clones, with approximately 81% as singletons. Sequencing used CD4+ or CD8+ T cells sorted from blood, obtained in a trial of the OX40 agonist ivuxolimab. The receptors were gathered from an adult with an advanced solid tumor such as melanoma, head and neck, liver or kidney cancer.

V gene TRBV7-2 combines with J gene TRBJ2-3; tentative D call: TRBD2 (6 bases). The V end was cut by 3 bases, the J end by 1 base, with 11 bases between. The CDR3 loop spans 15 amino acids. In germline, CDR1 is SGHTA, CDR2 FQGNSA. This CDR3 is CASSFSGLGTDTQYF. The CDR3, as DNA: TGTGCCAGCAGCTTCAGCGGGCTCGGCACAGATACGCAGTATTTT.

The chain couples TRBV10-2 to TRBJ2-2; weak D call: TRBD2 (5 bases). Germline CDR1 is WSHSY and CDR2 is SAAADI. V was trimmed by 7 bases and J by 7 bases, leaving 13 bases between them. The CDR3 has 13 residues. This CDR3 reads CASKFPEGGELFF. The CDR3 bases are TGCGCCAGCAAGTTCCCCGAGGGCGGGGAGCTGTTTTTT.

The chain is built from TRBV7-9 and TRBJ1-4; perhaps TRBD1 as D (6 bases). Germline V CDR1 and CDR2: SEHNR, FQNEAQ (reference sequence). Trimming took off 5 bases at V and 6 bases at J, with 16 bases between the two ends. CDR3 length: 15 residues. The CDR3 DNA reads as TGTGCCAGCAGCCCAGTGGGGGCCAAGGATGAAAAACTGTTTTTT. As protein: CASSPVGAKDEKLFF. The full variable domain, its missing parts supplied by reference TRBV7-9 and TRBJ1-4, is DTGVSQNPRHKITKRGQNVTFRCDPISEHNRLYWYRQTLGQGPEFLTYFQNEAQLEKSRLLSDRFSAERPKGSFSTLEIQRTEQGDSAMYLCASSPVGAKDEKLFFGSGTQLSVL.

The genes are TRBV7-2 and TRBJ1-5, with 8 bases lining up with TRBD1. The CDR3 runs to 16 residues. After removal of 2 bases from V and 3 bases from J, the junction contained 6 bases not matched to a gene. Germline CDR1 and CDR2: SGHTA and FQGNSA. The CDR3 region is CASSLYGTGTNQPQHF. The CDR3 nucleotides are TGTGCCAGCAGCTTATACGGGACAGGAACCAATCAGCCCCAGCATTTT.

J is TRBJ2-5 and V is TRBV5-1; D uncertain. Trimming removed 0 bases at V and 3 bases at J, with 12 bases between. The germline V gene has CDR1 SGHRS and CDR2 YFSETQ. This CDR3 spans 15 amino acids. The CDR3 here is CASSLGIDLEETQYF. The CDR3 DNA follows: TGCGCCAGCAGCTTGGGAATTGACTTGGAAGAGACCCAGTACTTC.

CDR3: CASSYDWANYGYTF. The CDR3, as DNA: TGTGCCAGCAGTTATGACTGGGCTAACTATGGCTACACCTTC. The chain carries TRBV6-5 and TRBJ1-2; D is undetermined. Germline V CDR1 and CDR2: MNHEY, SVGAGI. V lost 3 bases and J lost 0, with 8 bases in between. The CDR3 has 14 amino acids.

The V call is TRBV7-3, the J call TRBJ2-7; D is unresolved. V lost 2 bases and J lost 5, with 10 bases in between. The CDR3 spans 13 residues. Germline CDR1 SGHTA, CDR2 FQGTGA. The CDR3 bases are TGTGCCAGCAGCTTAGTTCAGTTACACGAGCAGTACTTC. This translates into CASSLVQLHEQYF.

This clone was seen a single time. The chain employs TRBV25-1 and TRBJ1-1, with D possibly being TRBD1 (6 bases). This CDR3 spans 14 amino acids. The germline CDR1 and CDR2 sequences are MGHDK and SYGVNS. The V gene lost 1 base and the J gene lost 8 bases, with 14 bases spanning the gap. DNA of the CDR3: TGTGCCAGCAGTGAATCGGCGGACAGTTCGGAAGCTTTCTTT. Protein sequence: CASSESADSSEAFF.

The chain recombines TRBV5-4 with TRBJ2-2, with 7 positions matching TRBD1. This CDR3 contains 14 residues. Germline V gene sequence: CDR1 SGHNT, CDR2 YYREEE (reference sequence). The J segment lost 3 bases and the V segment lost 2 bases, leaving 1 base of the junction unmatched. Here the CDR3 reads CASSLGQDTGELFF. The CDR3 region has the DNA TGTGCCAGCAGCTTAGGACAGGACACCGGGGAGCTGTTTTTT.

The V gene is TRBV5-6, the J gene TRBJ1-1; D is ambiguous. V lost 1 base and J 5 bases, leaving 15 bases between the germline ends. Germline V gene sequence: CDR1 SGHDT, CDR2 YYEEEE. This CDR3 region has 15 residues. CDR3 amino acids: CASSLYGILSTEAFF. For the CDR3, the DNA is TGTGCCAGCAGCTTGTACGGCATTTTAAGTACTGAAGCTTTCTTT. Filled out from reference TRBV5-6 and TRBJ1-1, the complete variable domain reads DAGVTQSPTHLIKTRGQQVTLRCSPKSGHDTVSWYQQALGQGPQFIFQYYEEEERQRGNFPDRFSGHQFPNYSSELNVNALLLGDSALYLCASSLYGILSTEAFFGQGTRLTVV.

This clone was recorded once. The chain links TRBV18 to TRBJ1-2, with 9 bases identical to TRBD1. The CDR3 is made up of 16 amino acids. With V trimmed by 2 bases and J by 1 base, 5 bases remained unmatched. Germline-derived CDR1 and CDR2 are KGHSH and LQKENI. The DNA for the CDR3 is TGTGCCAGCTCACCAAACAGGGGGCGAGGTAACTATGGCTACACCTTC. It is translated as CASSPNRGRGNYGYTF.